This TCR beta chain was sequenced during a study of blood T cell repertoires in COVID-19. Study context: Specimens from acute and convalescent COVID-19 originated in the United States, Italy and Spain.

Losses at the gene ends were 5 bases for V and 2 bases for J; bases not matched to a gene: 11. Germline CDR1 reads SGHAT; CDR2 reads FQNNGV. This CDR3 is built from 16 residues. Authors' processing steps: Reference gene primers were amplified, and this amplification served to estimate nucleated cell counts. The repertoire was sequenced with immunoSEQ multiplex PCR; TCRdb's copy has only in-frame clones and lacks some. The V and J calls and clone size come from that table; D and trimming were worked out from the DNA. Of about 58,000 clones listed, 70% to 90% are singletons. The rearrangement uses TRBV11-2 and TRBJ1-2; 7 nucleotides match TRBD1. Sequencing was performed on peripheral blood. The clonotype originates from a man in his 60s with COVID-19, enrolled during active disease. CDR3 sequence (DNA): TGTGCCAGCAGCCTCTACAAGGGACAGATGAACTATGGCTACACCTTC. Its translation is CASSLYKGQMNYGYTF.